The clone carrying this TCR beta chain appeared once. This entry comes from a study of technical replicates of blood from several donors. TCRdb's copy holds only in-frame clones and misses some; the assay was immunoSEQ multiplex PCR. The sample lists about 14,000 clones, approximately 84% occurring once. CDR3 size: 14 residues. V was clipped by 5 bases and J by 6 bases; unmatched bases: 5. Germline V gene data show CDR1 as SEHNR and CDR2 as FQNEAQ (reference sequence). This clonotype was sampled from a human donor in good health. The chain combines TRBV7-9 with TRBJ2-3; 10 bases line up with TRBD1. Sequencing was carried out using PBMCs. CDR3 nucleotide sequence: TGTGCCAGCAGCCCCGGGACAGGGGCCGATACGCAGTATTTT. Amino acids: CASSPGTGADTQYF.